This TCR beta chain is from a study of blood T cell repertoires in COVID-19. Sequencing used immunoSEQ multiplex PCR; TCRdb keeps in-frame clones, though not all of them. The sample contains around 150,000 clones, about 84% of which appear only once. The CDR3 loop spans 12 amino acids. CDR1 LGHDT and CDR2 YNNKEL come from the germline V gene (reference sequence). The V and J ends lost 0 bases and 6 bases respectively, with 5 bases between them. Individuals drawn from approximately 26 US areas were roughly 18 to 95 years old. Cohort 3 recovery required two negative PCRs, clearance, or symptom resolution.

The sample comprised PBMCs or T cells enriched from blood (not recorded which). The sequence was obtained from a man in his forties who had recovered from COVID-19. The chain carries TRBV3-1 (or the pseudogene TRBV3-2) and TRBJ2-5; D remains unclear. CDR3 in amino acids: CASSQDSKTQYF. The CDR3 region has the DNA TGTGCCAGCAGCCAAGATTCAAAGACCCAGTACTTC.